This is a list of T cell receptor beta chains from one sample in a study of TIL therapy for anti-PD-1-resistant metastatic lung cancer. Measured with immunoSEQ multiplex PCR; TCRdb has only the in-frame clones, and not every one. The sample lists 55,000 to 65,000 clones; 73% were seen once. The source material was blood, sampled at baseline. These receptor sequences come from a person aged 25-80 years with non-small cell lung cancer. Each CDR3 is given with its conserved first and last residue. The order of the fields is D gene, J gene, clone size, V gene, CDR3 protein, CDR3 DNA. A D gene is named only where the DNA matches it firmly. Only part of the rows carry a size: once, few, many, or a class if the clone is expanded.

.,TRBJ2-3,.,TRBV7-3,CASSWGRGASTDTQYF,TGTGCCAGCAGCTGGGGACGCGGGGCTAGCACAGATACGCAGTATTTT
.,TRBJ2-4,.,TRBV7-2,CASSSPDVAKNIQYF,TGTGCCAGCAGCTCCCCCGACGTAGCCAAAAACATTCAGTACTTC
TRBD2,TRBJ2-7,.,TRBV7-2,CASSLDGGSYEQYF,TGTGCCAGCAGCTTAGACGGGGGGTCCTACGAGCAGTACTTC
.,TRBJ2-1,.,TRBV7-2,CASSTRRDTGGQFF,TGTGCCAGCAGCACAAGACGGGACACAGGCGGGCAGTTCTTC
.,TRBJ2-5,.,TRBV10-1,CASNRLAEEETQYF,TGCGCCAGCAATAGGCTAGCAGAAGAAGAGACCCAGTACTTC
.,TRBJ1-2,few,TRBV11-2,CAYRDFNYGYTF,TGTGCCTACCGGGACTTCAACTATGGCTACACCTTC
.,TRBJ2-1,.,TRBV19,CASSLSGRLSNEQFF,TGTGCCAGTAGTTTGAGCGGGCGATTATCCAATGAGCAGTTCTTC
.,TRBJ2-3,.,TRBV5-1,CASSLEGLSADTQYF,TGCGCCAGCAGCTTGGAAGGGTTAAGTGCAGATACGCAGTATTTT
TRBD2,TRBJ2-1,few,TRBV18,CASSPPSGSPSYNEQFF,TGTGCCAGCTCACCCCCAAGCGGGAGTCCGAGCTACAATGAGCAGTTCTTC
TRBD1,TRBJ1-6,.,TRBV18,CASSLYGTGANSPLHF,TGTGCCAGCTCACTATACGGGACAGGGGCAAATTCACCCCTCCACTTT
.,TRBJ2-1,.,TRBV11-2,CASSFTMHEQFF,TGTGCCAGCAGCTTTACAATGCATGAGCAGTTCTTC
TRBD1,TRBJ2-3,.,TRBV5-1,CASSLAQGAGDTQYF,TGCGCCAGCAGCTTGGCACAGGGGGCAGGGGATACGCAGTATTTT
.,TRBJ1-2,few,TRBV6-5,CASSNQVYGYTF,TGTGCCAGCAGTAACCAAGTCTATGGCTACACCTTC
.,TRBJ1-1,.,TRBV12-5,CASSAGRGTEAFF,TGTGCTAGTAGCGCAGGGAGGGGGACTGAAGCTTTCTTT
TRBD1,TRBJ2-7,.,TRBV30,CAWTGQATYEQYF,TGTGCCTGGACCGGACAGGCTACCTACGAGCAGTACTTC
TRBD1,TRBJ1-2,.,TRBV6-1,CASSWDREYGYTF,TGTGCCAGCAGCTGGGACAGGGAATATGGCTACACCTTC
.,TRBJ1-3,.,TRBV7-2,CASSLVRMAGNTIYF,TGTGCCAGCAGCTTAGTCAGAATGGCTGGAAACACCATATATTTT
.,TRBJ2-7,.,TRBV12-5,CASGLGVHEQYF,TGTGCTAGTGGTTTGGGCGTCCACGAGCAGTACTTC
.,TRBJ1-3,.,TRBV10-3,CAISEGLSGNTIYF,TGTGCCATCAGTGAAGGTCTCTCTGGAAACACCATATATTTT
TRBD1,TRBJ1-2,.,TRBV30,CAWSGDRRYGYTF,TGTGCCTGGAGTGGGGACAGGAGATATGGCTACACCTTC
TRBD1,TRBJ2-4,.,TRBV5-6,CASSLEPTGAGNIQYF,TGTGCCAGCAGCTTGGAACCGACAGGGGCGGGAAACATTCAGTACTTC
.,TRBJ1-3,.,TRBV29-1,CSVGGTGGFGNTIYF,TGCAGCGTAGGGGGGACCGGGGGATTTGGAAACACCATATATTTT
.,TRBJ2-7,.,TRBV6-5,CASSLRGSYEQYF,TGTGCCAGCAGTTTGCGGGGCTCCTACGAGCAGTACTTC
TRBD1,TRBJ1-4,.,TRBV29-1,CSVGVGTGANEKLFF,TGCAGCGTTGGCGTCGGTACAGGGGCTAATGAAAAACTGTTTTTT
TRBD1,TRBJ2-1,.,TRBV19,CASSVRDRGLWNEQFF,TGTGCCAGTAGTGTCAGGGACAGGGGGTTATGGAATGAGCAGTTCTTC
.,TRBJ1-5,.,TRBV30,CAWSVAENQPQHF,TGTGCCTGGAGTGTGGCCGAAAATCAGCCCCAGCATTTT
.,TRBJ2-7,.,TRBV2,CASSDRSASYEQYF,TGTGCCAGCAGTGACAGGTCGGCCTCCTACGAGCAGTACTTC
.,TRBJ2-3,.,TRBV5-1,CASSARGADGTDTQYF,TGCGCCAGCAGCGCGCGTGGAGCCGACGGGACAGATACGCAGTATTTT
TRBD2,TRBJ2-3,.,TRBV19,CASSKGGSADTQYF,TGTGCCAGTAGTAAGGGCGGGAGTGCAGATACGCAGTATTTT
TRBD2,TRBJ2-3,.,TRBV7-2,CASSLGGGFDTQYF,TGTGCCAGCAGCTTAGGCGGGGGGTTTGATACGCAGTATTTT
.,TRBJ1-2,.,TRBV7-8,CASSLSRLDGYTF,TGTGCCAGCAGCTTAAGCAGGTTGGATGGCTACACCTTC
.,TRBJ2-7,.,TRBV19,CASRSPYMANEQYF,TGTGCCAGTAGATCCCCCTATATGGCTAACGAGCAGTACTTC
.,TRBJ2-5,once,TRBV29-1,CSGHRDNQETQYF,TGCAGCGGCCACCGGGACAACCAAGAGACCCAGTACTTC